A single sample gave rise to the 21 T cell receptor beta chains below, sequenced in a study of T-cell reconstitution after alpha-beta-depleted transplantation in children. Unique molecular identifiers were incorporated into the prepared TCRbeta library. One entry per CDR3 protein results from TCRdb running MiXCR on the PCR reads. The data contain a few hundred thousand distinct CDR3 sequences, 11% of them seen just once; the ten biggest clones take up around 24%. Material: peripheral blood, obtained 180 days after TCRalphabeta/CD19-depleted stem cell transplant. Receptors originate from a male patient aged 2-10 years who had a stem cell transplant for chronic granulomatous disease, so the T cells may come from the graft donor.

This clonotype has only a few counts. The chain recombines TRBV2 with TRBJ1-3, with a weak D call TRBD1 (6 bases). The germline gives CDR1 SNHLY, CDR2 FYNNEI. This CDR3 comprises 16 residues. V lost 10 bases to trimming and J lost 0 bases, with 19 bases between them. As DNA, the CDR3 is TGTGCCAATACCCCGGGGGGGCGACTCTCTGGAAACACCATATATTTT. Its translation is CANTPGGRLSGNTIYF.

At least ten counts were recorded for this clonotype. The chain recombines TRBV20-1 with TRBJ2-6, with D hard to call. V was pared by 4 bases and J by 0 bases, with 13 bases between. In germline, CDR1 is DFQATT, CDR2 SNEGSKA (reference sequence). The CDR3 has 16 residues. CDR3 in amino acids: CSATGRKSSGANVLTF. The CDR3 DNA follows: TGCAGTGCTACTGGTAGGAAAAGCTCTGGGGCCAACGTCCTGACTTTC.

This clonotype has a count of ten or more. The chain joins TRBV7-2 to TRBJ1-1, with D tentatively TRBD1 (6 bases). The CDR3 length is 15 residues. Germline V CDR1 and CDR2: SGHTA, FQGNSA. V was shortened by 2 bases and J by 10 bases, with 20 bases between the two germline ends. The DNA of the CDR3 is TGTGCCAGCAGCTTATATCTCGGGACATCGAATGTAGCTTTCTTT. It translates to CASSLYLGTSNVAFF.

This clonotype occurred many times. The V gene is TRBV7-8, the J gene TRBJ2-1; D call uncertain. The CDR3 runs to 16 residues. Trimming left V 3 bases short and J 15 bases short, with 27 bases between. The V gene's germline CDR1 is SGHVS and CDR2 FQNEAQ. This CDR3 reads CASSFPLVARKARLFF. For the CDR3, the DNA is TGTGCCAGCAGCTTCCCTCTTGTGGCTCGAAAGGCCCGTCTGTTCTTC.

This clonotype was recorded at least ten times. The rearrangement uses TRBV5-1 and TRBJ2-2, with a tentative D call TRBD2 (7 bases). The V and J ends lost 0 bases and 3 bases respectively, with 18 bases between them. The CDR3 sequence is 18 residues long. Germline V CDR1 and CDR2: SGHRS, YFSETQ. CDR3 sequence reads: CASSLAEAGHRYTGELFF. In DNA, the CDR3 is TGCGCCAGCAGCTTGGCCGAAGCGGGACACCGCTACACCGGGGAGCTGTTTTTT.

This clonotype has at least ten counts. CDR3 DNA sequence: TGTGCCAGCAGCCAAGATGCGACAGGGGGCGGGTGGGGCAATCAGCCCCAGCATTTT. This codes for CASSQDATGGGWGNQPQHF. The chain uses TRBV4-2 and TRBJ1-5; 10 nucleotides line up with TRBD1. This CDR3 region has 19 residues. V was clipped by 0 bases and J by 2 bases; unmatched bases: 10. CDR1 LGHNA and CDR2 YNFKEQ come from the germline V gene.

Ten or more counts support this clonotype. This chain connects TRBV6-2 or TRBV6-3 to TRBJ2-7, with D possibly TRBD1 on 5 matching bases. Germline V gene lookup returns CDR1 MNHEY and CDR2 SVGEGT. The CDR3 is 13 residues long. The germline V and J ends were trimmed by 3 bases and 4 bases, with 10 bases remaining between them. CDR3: CASSYRTLYEQYF. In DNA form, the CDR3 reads TGTGCCAGCAGTTATCGGACACTTTACGAGCAGTACTTC.

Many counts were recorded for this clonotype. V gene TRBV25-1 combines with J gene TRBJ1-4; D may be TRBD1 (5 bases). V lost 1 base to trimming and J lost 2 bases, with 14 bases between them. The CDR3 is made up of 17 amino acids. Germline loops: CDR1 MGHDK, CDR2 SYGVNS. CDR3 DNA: TGTGCCAGCAGTGAATTAGGGCAGGGAGGCACTAATGAAAAACTGTTTTTT. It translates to CASSELGQGGTNEKLFF.

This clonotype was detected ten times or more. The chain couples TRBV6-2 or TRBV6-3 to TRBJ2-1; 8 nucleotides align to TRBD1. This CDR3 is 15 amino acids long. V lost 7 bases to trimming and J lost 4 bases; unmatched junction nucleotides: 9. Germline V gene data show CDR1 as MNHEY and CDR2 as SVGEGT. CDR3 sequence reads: CASIGGQGGYNEQFF. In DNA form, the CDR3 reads TGTGCCAGCATCGGTGGACAGGGTGGGTACAATGAGCAGTTCTTC.

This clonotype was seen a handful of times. DNA for the CDR3: TGTGCCAGCAGTCAACCGGGACTAGCGGGGGGAGGCACAGATACGCAGTATTTT. Translation: CASSQPGLAGGGTDTQYF. The chain links TRBV2 to TRBJ2-3, with TRBD2 matching over 15 bases. With V trimmed by 5 bases and J by 1 base, 7 bases remained unmatched. Germline CDR1 SNHLY, CDR2 FYNNEI. This CDR3 region has 18 residues.

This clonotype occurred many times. CDR3 in amino acids: CASSLKGAYEQYF. In nucleotides, the CDR3 is TGCGCCAGCAGCTTGAAGGGGGCGTACGAGCAGTACTTC. This rearrangement joins TRBV5-1 to TRBJ2-7, with 7 bases identical to TRBD1. The germline gives CDR1 SGHRS, CDR2 YFSETQ. The CDR3 is made up of 13 amino acids. V gave up 1 base and J gave up 4 bases; unmatched junction bases: 2. Complete variable domain (other parts from reference TRBV5-1 and TRBJ2-7): KAGVTQTPRYLIKTRGQQVTLSCSPISGHRSVSWYQQTPGQGLQFLFEYFSETQRNKGNFPGRFSGRQFSNSRSEMNVSTLELGDSALYLCASSLKGAYEQYFGPGTRLTVT.

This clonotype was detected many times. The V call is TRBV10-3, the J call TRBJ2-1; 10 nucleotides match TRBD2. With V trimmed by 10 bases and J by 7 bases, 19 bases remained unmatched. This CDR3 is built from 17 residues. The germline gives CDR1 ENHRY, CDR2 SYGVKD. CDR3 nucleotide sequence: TGTGCCACCCTACCGGGGCTAGCGGGGGTAGGTCGGAATGAGCAGTTCTTC. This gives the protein CATLPGLAGVGRNEQFF.

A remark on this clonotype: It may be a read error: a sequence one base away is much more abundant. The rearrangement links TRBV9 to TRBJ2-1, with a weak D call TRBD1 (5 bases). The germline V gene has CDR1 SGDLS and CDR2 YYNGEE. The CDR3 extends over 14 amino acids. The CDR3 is CARSPTDFYNEQFF. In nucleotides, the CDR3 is TGTGCCCGCAGCCCGACAGACTTCTACAATGAGCAGTTCTTC.

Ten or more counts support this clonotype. The CDR3 region has the DNA TGTGCCAGCAGCACTCTAGCGGGGAGCTCCTACAATGAGCAGTTCTTC. Its protein is CASSTLAGSSYNEQFF. The chain carries TRBV4-2 and TRBJ2-1; TRBD2 matches at 9 bases. The CDR3 has 16 residues. CDR1 LGHNA and CDR2 YNFKEQ come from the germline V gene. J was trimmed by 0 bases and V by 5 bases; bases with no gene match: 5.

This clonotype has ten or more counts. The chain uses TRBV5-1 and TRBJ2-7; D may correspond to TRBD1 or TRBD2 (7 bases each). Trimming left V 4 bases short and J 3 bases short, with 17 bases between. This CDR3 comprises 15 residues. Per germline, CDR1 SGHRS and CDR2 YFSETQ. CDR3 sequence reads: CASSPMGGTDYEQYF. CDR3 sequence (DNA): TGCGCCAGCAGCCCAATGGGGGGGACAGACTACGAGCAGTACTTC.

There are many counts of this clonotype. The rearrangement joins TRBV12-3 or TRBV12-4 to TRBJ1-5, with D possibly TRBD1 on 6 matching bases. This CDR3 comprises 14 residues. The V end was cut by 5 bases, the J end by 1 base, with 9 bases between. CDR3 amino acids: CASSGTRSNQPQHF. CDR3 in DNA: TGTGCCAGCAGTGGGACACGAAGCAATCAGCCCCAGCATTTT.

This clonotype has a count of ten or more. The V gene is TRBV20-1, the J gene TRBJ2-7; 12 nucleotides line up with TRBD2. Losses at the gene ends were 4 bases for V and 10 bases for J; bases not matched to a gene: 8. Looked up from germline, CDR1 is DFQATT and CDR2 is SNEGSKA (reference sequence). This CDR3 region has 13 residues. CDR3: CSATLAGGPGQYF. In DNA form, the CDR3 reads TGCAGTGCTACCCTAGCGGGGGGGCCAGGCCAGTACTTC.

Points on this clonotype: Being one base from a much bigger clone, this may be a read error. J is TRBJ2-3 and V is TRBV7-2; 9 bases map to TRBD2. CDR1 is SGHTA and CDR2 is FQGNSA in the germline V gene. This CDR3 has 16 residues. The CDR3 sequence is CASSLASGRGADTHYF. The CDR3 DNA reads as TGTGCCAGCAGCTTAGCTAGCGGGAGAGGCGCAGATACGCACTATTTT.

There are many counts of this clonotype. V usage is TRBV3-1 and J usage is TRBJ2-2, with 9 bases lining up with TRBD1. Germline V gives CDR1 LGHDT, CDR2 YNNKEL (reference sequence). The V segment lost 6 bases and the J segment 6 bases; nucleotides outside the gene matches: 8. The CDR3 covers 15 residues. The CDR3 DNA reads TGTGCCAGCAGAGGGACAGGGAATTCGGCCGGGGAGCTGTTTTTT. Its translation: CASRGTGNSAGELFF.

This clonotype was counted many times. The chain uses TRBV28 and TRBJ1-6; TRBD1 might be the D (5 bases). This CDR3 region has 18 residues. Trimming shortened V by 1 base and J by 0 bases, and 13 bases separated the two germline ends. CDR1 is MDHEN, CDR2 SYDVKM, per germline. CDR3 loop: CASSLSDRQSSYNSPLHF. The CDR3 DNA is TGTGCCAGCAGTTTATCGGACCGACAGAGCTCCTATAATTCACCCCTCCACTTT.

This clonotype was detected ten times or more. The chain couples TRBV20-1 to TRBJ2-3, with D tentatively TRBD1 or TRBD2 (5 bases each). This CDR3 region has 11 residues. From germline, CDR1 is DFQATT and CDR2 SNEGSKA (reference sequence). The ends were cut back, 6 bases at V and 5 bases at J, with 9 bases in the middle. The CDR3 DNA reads TGCAGTGCCCCGAGGGGAGATACGCAGTATTTT. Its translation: CSAPRGDTQYF.